These T cell receptor beta chains were read from a single sample in a study of blood T cell repertoires in COVID-19. Method: immunoSEQ multiplex PCR; TCRdb's copy keeps in-frame clones and lacks some. The sample shows roughly 250,000 clones, approximately 79% of them seen only once. The sample taken for sequencing was peripheral blood. These receptors originate from a woman between 35 and 50 years old with active or convalescent COVID-19. The CDR3 runs from the conserved cysteine through the conserved F or W. A D gene is named only where the DNA matches it firmly. Rows may omit the clone size; those that give it use once, few, many or a size class.

d_call: NA; j_call: TRBJ1-6; v_call: TRBV30; clone_size: NA; cdr3_nt: TGTGCCTCCTGGGGGGGGAGCTCCTATAATTCACCCCTCCACTTT; cdr3_aa: CASWGGSSYNSPLHF
d_call: TRBD1; j_call: TRBJ1-4; v_call: TRBV2; clone_size: NA; cdr3_nt: TGTGCCAGCAGTGAGAGGACAGGAGTTGAAAAACTGTTTTTT; cdr3_aa: CASSERTGVEKLFF
d_call: NA; j_call: TRBJ1-1; v_call: TRBV5-5; clone_size: NA; cdr3_nt: TGTGCCAGCAGCTTGGCCTTCGGGAACACTGAAGCTTTCTTT; cdr3_aa: CASSLAFGNTEAFF
d_call: NA; j_call: TRBJ1-6; v_call: TRBV2; clone_size: NA; cdr3_nt: TGTGCCAGCAGCCCAGGGGCTTTTAATTCACCCCTCCACTTT; cdr3_aa: CASSPGAFNSPLHF
d_call: TRBD1; j_call: TRBJ1-2; v_call: TRBV6-5; clone_size: NA; cdr3_nt: TGTGCCAGCAGAATTACAGGGGGAAGTGATGGCTACACCTTC; cdr3_aa: CASRITGGSDGYTF
d_call: TRBD1; j_call: TRBJ2-7; v_call: TRBV19; clone_size: NA; cdr3_nt: TGTGCCAGTAGTGGGACAGGGGGCCCCTACGAGCAGTACTTC; cdr3_aa: CASSGTGGPYEQYF
d_call: NA; j_call: TRBJ2-5; v_call: TRBV11-3; clone_size: NA; cdr3_nt: TGTGCCAGCAGCTTAGGTGGCAGCCAAGAGACCCAGTACTTC; cdr3_aa: CASSLGGSQETQYF
d_call: NA; j_call: TRBJ1-6; v_call: TRBV30; clone_size: NA; cdr3_nt: TGTGCCTGGTTTGGGGGGGCCTATAATTCACCCCTCCACTTT; cdr3_aa: CAWFGGAYNSPLHF
d_call: NA; j_call: TRBJ2-5; v_call: TRBV28; clone_size: once; cdr3_nt: TGTGCCAGCAGTTCGGAGGAGACCCAGTACTTC; cdr3_aa: CASSSEETQYF
d_call: NA; j_call: TRBJ1-2; v_call: TRBV19; clone_size: NA; cdr3_nt: TGTGCCAGTAGTATTTCTACAGGGACGAACCTCTATGGCTACACCTTC; cdr3_aa: CASSISTGTNLYGYTF
d_call: TRBD1; j_call: TRBJ1-2; v_call: TRBV5-1; clone_size: NA; cdr3_nt: TGCGCCAGCAGCTACGGAGGGGGCTACGACTATGGCTACACCTTC; cdr3_aa: CASSYGGGYDYGYTF
d_call: NA; j_call: TRBJ1-1; v_call: TRBV11-2; clone_size: NA; cdr3_nt: TGTGCCAGCAGCTTAGCAGGGCTGAACACTGAAGCTTTCTTT; cdr3_aa: CASSLAGLNTEAFF
d_call: TRBD1; j_call: TRBJ1-2; v_call: TRBV5-1; clone_size: NA; cdr3_nt: TGCGCCAGCAGCTTGTCCCCAACAACAGGGGCAAGGGGCTACACCTTC; cdr3_aa: CASSLSPTTGARGYTF
d_call: NA; j_call: TRBJ1-6; v_call: TRBV5-1; clone_size: NA; cdr3_nt: TGCGCCAGCAGCTTGGAGTCCAGGACCTATAATTCACCCCTCCACTTT; cdr3_aa: CASSLESRTYNSPLHF
d_call: NA; j_call: TRBJ1-1; v_call: TRBV11-2; clone_size: few; cdr3_nt: TGTGCCAGCAGCTTAGGTAACAGGGAAGCTTTCTTT; cdr3_aa: CASSLGNREAFF
d_call: TRBD1; j_call: TRBJ1-4; v_call: TRBV14; clone_size: NA; cdr3_nt: TGTGCCAGCAGCCAAGCCCCGGGACAGTTAAATGAAAAACTGTTTTTT; cdr3_aa: CASSQAPGQLNEKLFF
d_call: TRBD1; j_call: TRBJ1-2; v_call: TRBV5-4; clone_size: NA; cdr3_nt: TGTGCCAGCAGCTTGGCCCCACAGGGGTATGGCTACACCTTC; cdr3_aa: CASSLAPQGYGYTF
d_call: NA; j_call: TRBJ2-1; v_call: TRBV2; clone_size: NA; cdr3_nt: TGTGCCAGCAGTGGCGGGACAGCCAACAATGAGCAGTTCTTC; cdr3_aa: CASSGGTANNEQFF
d_call: NA; j_call: TRBJ2-2; v_call: TRBV7-9; clone_size: NA; cdr3_nt: TGTGCCAGCAGCTCAGAGGTGGGGAACACCGGGGAGCTGTTTTTT; cdr3_aa: CASSSEVGNTGELFF
d_call: NA; j_call: TRBJ2-3; v_call: TRBV28; clone_size: NA; cdr3_nt: TGTGCCAGCAGTTTGCGGGGCCTTACGCAGTATTTT; cdr3_aa: CASSLRGLTQYF
d_call: NA; j_call: TRBJ1-1; v_call: TRBV7-3; clone_size: NA; cdr3_nt: TGTGCCAGCAGTTTCAGGAAAGAGCCGCTATTCTTT; cdr3_aa: CASSFRKEPLFF
d_call: TRBD1; j_call: TRBJ1-2; v_call: TRBV29-1; clone_size: NA; cdr3_nt: TGCAGCGTTGAGGGGACAGGGAACAACTATGGCTACACCTTC; cdr3_aa: CSVEGTGNNYGYTF
d_call: NA; j_call: TRBJ2-2; v_call: TRBV7-3; clone_size: NA; cdr3_nt: TGTGCCAGCAGCTTAACGAGGGGGATGAACACCGGGGAGCTGTTTTTT; cdr3_aa: CASSLTRGMNTGELFF
d_call: TRBD1; j_call: TRBJ2-7; v_call: TRBV25-1; clone_size: once; cdr3_nt: TGTGCCAGCAGTGAGGGGACAGGGGTCCACGAGCAGTACTTC; cdr3_aa: CASSEGTGVHEQYF
d_call: NA; j_call: TRBJ2-3; v_call: TRBV21-1; clone_size: NA; cdr3_nt: TGTGCCAGCAGCAAAAGGTCGACAGGGGCAGATACGCAGTATTTT; cdr3_aa: CASSKRSTGADTQYF
d_call: TRBD2; j_call: TRBJ2-2; v_call: TRBV2; clone_size: NA; cdr3_nt: TGTGCCAGCAGTGAATTATCGACTAGCGCGTTCACCGGGGAGCTGTTTTTT; cdr3_aa: CASSELSTSAFTGELFF
d_call: TRBD1; j_call: TRBJ1-5; v_call: TRBV3-1/TRBV3-2; clone_size: NA; cdr3_nt: TGTGCCAGCAGTCCAGACAGGGAGTACGGTCAGCCCCAGCATTTT; cdr3_aa: CASSPDREYGQPQHF
d_call: NA; j_call: TRBJ1-1; v_call: TRBV19; clone_size: NA; cdr3_nt: TGTGCCAGTAGTATAGGGTTGACAGTGAACACTGAAGCTTTCTTT; cdr3_aa: CASSIGLTVNTEAFF
d_call: TRBD1; j_call: TRBJ1-1; v_call: TRBV19; clone_size: NA; cdr3_nt: TGTGCCAGTAGTATCACTGGACAGGGAACGGCTTTCTTT; cdr3_aa: CASSITGQGTAFF
d_call: TRBD1; j_call: TRBJ1-2; v_call: TRBV11-2; clone_size: few; cdr3_nt: TGTGCCAGCAGCTCGTACAGGGGGCCAAACTATGGCTACACCTTC; cdr3_aa: CASSSYRGPNYGYTF
d_call: NA; j_call: TRBJ1-6; v_call: TRBV7-9; clone_size: once; cdr3_nt: TGTGCCAGCAGCTTAGAAAGCTCACCCCTCCACTTT; cdr3_aa: CASSLESSPLHF
d_call: TRBD1; j_call: TRBJ1-5; v_call: TRBV24-1; clone_size: NA; cdr3_nt: TGTGCCACCAGTGACCCGGGGACAGCCGAGGCCCAGCATTTT; cdr3_aa: CATSDPGTAEAQHF
d_call: TRBD2; j_call: TRBJ2-3; v_call: TRBV15; clone_size: NA; cdr3_nt: TGTGCCACCAGCACCGGTTTAGCGGGGGTTTTATCCGGTACAGATACGCAGTATTTT; cdr3_aa: CATSTGLAGVLSGTDTQYF
d_call: NA; j_call: TRBJ1-1; v_call: TRBV4-1; clone_size: NA; cdr3_nt: TGCGCCAGCAGCGTCTTCCGGGACACGCTCCTGAACACTGAAGCTTTCTTT; cdr3_aa: CASSVFRDTLLNTEAFF
d_call: NA; j_call: TRBJ2-3; v_call: TRBV6-2/TRBV6-3; clone_size: NA; cdr3_nt: TGTGCCAGCAGTTACGACCGGGATCGGATCGGTGGAGATACGCAGTATTTT; cdr3_aa: CASSYDRDRIGGDTQYF
d_call: TRBD1; j_call: TRBJ1-1; v_call: TRBV5-4; clone_size: few; cdr3_nt: TGTGCCAGCAGCCTTGGACAGGGGGGCACTGAAGCTTTCTTT; cdr3_aa: CASSLGQGGTEAFF
d_call: TRBD2; j_call: TRBJ2-6; v_call: TRBV3-1/TRBV3-2; clone_size: NA; cdr3_nt: TGTGCCAGCAGCCAACTTACTTCGGCGGGGGGCAACGTCCTGACTTTC; cdr3_aa: CASSQLTSAGGNVLTF
d_call: NA; j_call: TRBJ1-1; v_call: TRBV3-1/TRBV3-2; clone_size: NA; cdr3_nt: TGTGCCAGCAGCTCATTATTTCGAGGCGGGGTGAACACTGAAGCTTTCTTT; cdr3_aa: CASSSLFRGGVNTEAFF
d_call: TRBD2; j_call: TRBJ2-3; v_call: TRBV5-1; clone_size: NA; cdr3_nt: TGCGCCAGCAGCTCACTAGCGGGGGAGAGCACAGATACGCAGTATTTT; cdr3_aa: CASSSLAGESTDTQYF
d_call: TRBD1; j_call: TRBJ2-5; v_call: TRBV2; clone_size: NA; cdr3_nt: TGTGCCAGCAGACAGGGGGCTAAAGAGACCCAGTACTTC; cdr3_aa: CASRQGAKETQYF
d_call: TRBD1; j_call: TRBJ1-6; v_call: TRBV29-1; clone_size: NA; cdr3_nt: TGCAGCGTTGCCCTACTGCTAGGGGGCGATTCACCCCTCCACTTT; cdr3_aa: CSVALLLGGDSPLHF